One and the same sample provided the 25 T cell receptor beta chains below, sequenced in a study of shared T cell receptors in the human thymus (dated by TCRdb to the early 2020s). Library generation was performed with the immunoSEQ multiplex PCR assay. The source is immuneACCESS, and TCRdb retained only in-frame sequences with V and J called. Part of the clones is not carried over; for the studies checked, unresolved V genes explain less than half of this, and the remainder is unexplained. The sample table holds 700,000 or so clones, of which roughly 85% were seen once. About 0.0098% of the sample is held by the ten biggest clonotypes. The same sample was also studied in work on human thymus T cells.

Material: thymocytes. These receptors were taken from a girl under three years old with a congenital heart defect. Donor details come from another sample of the same person, matched by shared clones.

The chain carries TRBV28 and TRBJ1-2; the match to TRBD1 covers 8 bases. The CDR3 covers 13 residues. After removal of 6 bases from V and 6 bases from J, the junction contained 6 bases not matched to a gene. In germline, CDR1 is MDHEN, CDR2 SYDVKM. This CDR3 reads CASRRDRRHGYTF. DNA for the CDR3: TGTGCCAGCAGACGGGACAGGAGGCATGGCTACACCTTC.

This clone appeared a single time. This chain joins TRBV7-8 and TRBJ1-2; D is uncertain. This CDR3 contains 13 residues. V lost 4 bases, J lost 0 bases, and 6 bases lay in between. Germline V CDR1 and CDR2: SGHVS, FQNEAQ. The CDR3 coding sequence is TGTGCCAGCAGCTCTACAGCTAACTATGGCTACACCTTC. Residues: CASSSTANYGYTF.

This clone has more than one count but fewer than ten. J is TRBJ1-2 and V is TRBV7-2, with D possibly matching TRBD1 (6 bases). The CDR3 totals 18 residues. Germline assignment: CDR1 SGHTA and CDR2 FQGNSA. V lost 3 bases, J lost 2 bases, and 22 bases lay in between. The CDR3 protein is CASSFRGGFQGRNYGYTF. CDR3 bases: TGTGCCAGCAGCTTCAGAGGGGGTTTTCAGGGGCGAAACTATGGCTACACCTTC. Complete variable domain (other parts from reference TRBV7-2 and TRBJ1-2): GAGVSQSPSNKVTEKGKDVELRCDPISGHTALYWYRQSLGQGLEFLIYFQGNSAPDKSGLPSDRFSAERTGGSVSTLTIQRTQQEDSAVYLCASSFRGGFQGRNYGYTFGSGTRLTVV.

This clone was seen only a few times. This chain links TRBV9 with TRBJ2-5; D remains ambiguous. V lost 4 bases, J lost 5 bases, and 15 bases lay in between. The CDR3 loop spans 14 amino acids. The germline gives CDR1 SGDLS, CDR2 YYNGEE. CDR3 in DNA: TGTGCCAGCAGCTCCAGAGGTATTTCGGAGACCCAGTACTTC. Encoded protein: CASSSRGISETQYF.

The V and J genes are TRBV19 and TRBJ1-1; D is possibly TRBD1 (5 bases). The germline CDR1 and CDR2 sequences are LNHDA and SQIVND (reference sequence). V was shortened by 0 bases and J by 0 bases, with 20 bases between the two germline ends. The CDR3 is 19 amino acids. CDR3 sequence reads: CASSIDAFWAAGLNTEAFF. Here the CDR3 DNA reads TGTGCCAGTAGTATAGATGCTTTTTGGGCGGCAGGGTTGAACACTGAAGCTTTCTTT.

This clone was recorded once. The chain employs TRBV25-1 and TRBJ2-7; the match to TRBD1 covers 9 bases. The germline gives CDR1 MGHDK, CDR2 SYGVNS. Losses at the gene ends were 3 bases for V and 2 bases for J; bases not matched to a gene: 8. The CDR3 extends over 16 amino acids. The CDR3, as DNA: TGTGCCAGCAGTGACGCCTCCGGGACAGGGACCTACGAGCAGTACTTC. It codes for CASSDASGTGTYEQYF.

The gene calls are TRBV7-9 and TRBJ1-1; 10 nucleotides match TRBD1. In germline, CDR1 is SEHNR, CDR2 FQNEAQ (reference sequence). J lost 5 bases, V lost 3 bases, and 3 bases had no gene match. This CDR3 is 14 amino acids long. The CDR3 reads CASSLGTGETEAFF. The CDR3 bases are TGTGCCAGCAGCTTGGGGACAGGGGAAACTGAAGCTTTCTTT.

This clone has a handful of counts. V usage is TRBV30 and J usage is TRBJ1-2, with TRBD1 matching 9 bases. The CDR3 spans 15 residues. Unmatched junction bases numbered 10, after V lost 2 bases and J lost 6 bases. Germline loops: CDR1 GTSNPN, CDR2 SVGIG (reference sequence). Here the CDR3 reads CAWSPPQGAVDGYTF. The DNA of the CDR3 is TGTGCCTGGAGTCCTCCACAGGGGGCGGTGGATGGCTACACCTTC.

The chain carries TRBV5-1 and TRBJ2-2; perhaps TRBD1 as D (6 bases). CDR3 size: 14 residues. The V end lost 1 base, the J end lost 6 bases, and 10 bases lay between the germline ends. From germline, CDR1 is SGHRS and CDR2 YFSETQ. The CDR3 DNA reads as TGCGCCAGCAGCTTGTTCAGGGGATCCGGGGAGCTGTTTTTT. This sequence encodes CASSLFRGSGELFF.

The V gene is TRBV27, the J gene TRBJ2-1; 7 positions agree with TRBD1. CDR1 is MNHEY and CDR2 is SMNVEV in the germline V gene (reference sequence). There are 15 residues in the CDR3. J lost 0 bases, V lost 4 bases, and 3 bases had no gene match. CDR3 protein: CASSSGQHSYNEQFF. The CDR3 coding sequence is TGTGCCAGCAGTTCGGGACAGCACTCCTACAATGAGCAGTTCTTC.

V gene TRBV13 combines with J gene TRBJ1-1; no clear D gene. This CDR3 has 12 amino acids. Trimming took off 5 bases at V and 12 bases at J, with 16 bases between the two ends. CDR1 and CDR2 (germline): PRHDT, FYEKMQ (reference sequence). CDR3 protein: CASSPRNRGTFF. The CDR3 region has the DNA TGTGCCAGCAGCCCCCGTAATAGAGGCACTTTCTTT.

Turning to this clone: Other nucleotide sequences in the sample specify the same CDR3. V is TRBV9 and J is TRBJ1-6, with 8 nucleotides matching TRBD1. The CDR3 has 15 amino acids. Trimming took 3 bases from V and 7 from J; bases not matched to a gene: 6. Germline assignment: CDR1 SGDLS and CDR2 YYNGEE. CDR3 nucleotide sequence: TGTGCCAGCAGCGCAGGACAGGGAGGGAATTCACCCCTCCACTTT. It specifies CASSAGQGGNSPLHF.

This chain uses TRBV25-1 with TRBJ2-7; the match to TRBD1 covers 7 bases. This CDR3 is built from 13 residues. The junction had 10 bases not matched to a gene; V was cut back by 9 bases and J by 5 bases. Germline V lookup: CDR1 MGHDK, CDR2 SYGVNS. CDR3: CASTSRGKDEQYF. In nucleotides, the CDR3 is TGTGCCAGTACTTCCAGGGGGAAGGACGAGCAGTACTTC.

This sequence joins TRBV28 and TRBJ2-7; tentatively, D is TRBD2 (6 bases). This CDR3 is 15 amino acids long. Germline CDR1 is MDHEN and CDR2 is SYDVKM. Trimming stripped 6 bases from V and 2 bases from J, with 17 bases between. In DNA form, the CDR3 reads TGTGCCAGCAGGGGGCCCCCGGGAGAGCCCTACGAGCAGTACTTC. This encodes CASRGPPGEPYEQYF. The full variable domain, rest sourced from reference TRBV28 and TRBJ2-7, is DVKVTQSSRYLVKRTGEKVFLECVQDMDHENMFWYRQDPGLGLRLIYFSYDVKMKEKGDIPEGYSVSREKKERFSLILESASTNQTSMYLCASRGPPGEPYEQYFGPGTRLTVT.

This chain joins TRBV15 and TRBJ1-6; the D gene is possibly TRBD1 (5 bases). V was shortened by 3 bases and J by 6 bases, with 12 bases between the two germline ends. The CDR3 runs to 15 residues. Germline CDR1 is LNHNV and CDR2 is YYDKDF (reference sequence). CDR3 sequence reads: CATSSDRYFNSPLHF. For the CDR3, the DNA is TGTGCCACCAGCAGCGACAGATATTTTAATTCACCCCTCCACTTT.

This chain joins TRBV2 and TRBJ2-2, with D perhaps matching TRBD1 (5 bases). The germline V gene has CDR1 SNHLY and CDR2 FYNNEI. This CDR3 spans 15 amino acids. V lost 6 bases and J lost 5, with 16 bases in between. For the CDR3, the DNA is TGTGCCAGCAGGCGAGGCAGGGTGGGGACCGGGGAGCTGTTTTTT. Residues: CASRRGRVGTGELFF.

The J gene is TRBJ1-1, the V gene TRBV9, with a tentative D call TRBD1 (6 bases). Trimming cost V 0 bases and J 0 bases, with 15 bases left between them. Germline V gene sequence: CDR1 SGDLS, CDR2 YYNGEE. This CDR3 has 17 residues. Written as DNA, the CDR3 is TGTGCCAGCAGCGTAGGTCCGTGGGGACAACTGAACACTGAAGCTTTCTTT. Its protein product is CASSVGPWGQLNTEAFF.

The chain carries TRBV27 and TRBJ2-7; 7 bases agree with TRBD1. V gave up 4 bases and J gave up 6 bases; unmatched junction bases: 6. Germline values: CDR1 MNHEY, CDR2 SMNVEV (reference sequence). The CDR3 sequence is 13 residues long. CDR3 amino acids: CASSYDRVVEQYF. CDR3 nucleotides: TGTGCCAGCAGTTATGACAGGGTGGTCGAGCAGTACTTC.

This clone was counted a few times. V usage is TRBV9 and J usage is TRBJ2-3, with TRBD2 as a possible D gene (6 bases). The V and J ends lost 4 bases and 1 base respectively, with 10 bases between them. From germline, CDR1 is SGDLS and CDR2 YYNGEE. The CDR3 is 14 amino acids. This CDR3 reads CASSPPGGTDTQYF. The CDR3 nucleotides read TGTGCCAGCAGCCCTCCGGGAGGCACAGATACGCAGTATTTT.

This sequence joins TRBV28 and TRBJ2-7; TRBD1 matches at 7 bases. Germline lookup yields CDR1 MDHEN and CDR2 SYDVKM. V dropped 5 bases and J dropped 3; count of bases not matched to a gene: 13. This CDR3 has 16 residues. This chain's CDR3 is CASSPTPRDRLYEQYF. The CDR3, as DNA: TGTGCCAGCAGTCCTACCCCCCGGGACAGACTCTACGAGCAGTACTTC.

The V call is TRBV7-2, the J call TRBJ2-7; 8 bases line up with TRBD2. The CDR3 consists of 17 residues. Germline V CDR1 and CDR2: SGHTA, FQGNSA. The V gene end was trimmed by 1 base and the J gene end by 4 bases; junction bases not matched to a gene: 12. CDR3 DNA sequence: TGTGCCAGCAGCTTAGAGGGAGTTAGCGGGGTTGGATACGAGCAGTACTTC. This encodes CASSLEGVSGVGYEQYF. The full variable domain, its missing parts supplied by reference TRBV7-2 and TRBJ2-7, is GAGVSQSPSNKVTEKGKDVELRCDPISGHTALYWYRQSLGQGLEFLIYFQGNSAPDKSGLPSDRFSAERTGGSVSTLTIQRTQQEDSAVYLCASSLEGVSGVGYEQYFGPGTRLTVT.

This rearrangement joins TRBV5-1 to TRBJ2-2, with D possibly TRBD2 on 6 matching bases. The germline V gene has CDR1 SGHRS and CDR2 YFSETQ. CDR3 size: 14 residues. Trimming pared 4 bases from V and 6 bases from J, leaving 13 bases between. DNA of the CDR3: TGCGCCAGCAGCGGGATGGAGGGTGCCGGGGAGCTGTTTTTT. It translates to CASSGMEGAGELFF.

The chain joins TRBV5-4 to TRBJ1-1; 11 bases agree with TRBD1. J lost 5 bases, V lost 1 base, and 4 bases had no gene match. Germline CDR1 SGHNT, CDR2 YYREEE (reference sequence). This CDR3 region has 15 residues. The CDR3 sequence is CASSLSGQGGTEAFF. CDR3 DNA sequence: TGTGCCAGCAGCTTGTCGGGACAGGGGGGGACTGAAGCTTTCTTT.

J is TRBJ1-4 and V is TRBV2, with 7 bases lining up with TRBD1. This CDR3 is built from 14 residues. V shed 5 bases, J shed 3 bases, and the junction held 3 bases outside the gene matches. CDR1 is SNHLY, CDR2 FYNNEI, per germline. The CDR3 loop is CASSRGLANEKLFF. The CDR3 nucleotides read TGTGCCAGCAGTAGGGGGCTGGCTAATGAAAAACTGTTTTTT.

The chain recombines TRBV30 with TRBJ2-7; 9 bases align to TRBD1. V gave up 3 bases and J gave up 6 bases; unmatched junction bases: 12. The CDR3 is made up of 15 amino acids. CDR1 is GTSNPN and CDR2 is SVGIG in the germline V gene (reference sequence). CDR3 loop: CAWSITGGEGSEQYF. The CDR3 DNA sequence: TGTGCCTGGAGCATTACAGGGGGCGAGGGTAGCGAGCAGTACTTC.